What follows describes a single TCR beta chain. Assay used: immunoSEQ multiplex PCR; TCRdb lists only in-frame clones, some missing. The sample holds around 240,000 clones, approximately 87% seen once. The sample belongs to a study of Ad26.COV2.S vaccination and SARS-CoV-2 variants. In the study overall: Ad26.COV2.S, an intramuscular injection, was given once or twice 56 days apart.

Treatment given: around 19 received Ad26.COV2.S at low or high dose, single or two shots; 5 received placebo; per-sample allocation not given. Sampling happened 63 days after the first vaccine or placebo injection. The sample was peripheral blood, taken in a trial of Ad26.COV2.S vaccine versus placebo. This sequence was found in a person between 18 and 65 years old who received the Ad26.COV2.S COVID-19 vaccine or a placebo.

The CDR3 nucleotides are TGCAGCGTTGATAGCGGGGGGTTTGACACTGAAGCTTTCTTT. Translating gives CSVDSGGFDTEAFF. This chain connects TRBV29-1 to TRBJ1-1; perhaps TRBD1 as D (5 bases). Trimming cost V 3 bases and J 3 bases, with 14 bases left between them. CDR3 size: 14 residues. CDR1 is SQVTM and CDR2 is ANQGSEA in the germline V gene.